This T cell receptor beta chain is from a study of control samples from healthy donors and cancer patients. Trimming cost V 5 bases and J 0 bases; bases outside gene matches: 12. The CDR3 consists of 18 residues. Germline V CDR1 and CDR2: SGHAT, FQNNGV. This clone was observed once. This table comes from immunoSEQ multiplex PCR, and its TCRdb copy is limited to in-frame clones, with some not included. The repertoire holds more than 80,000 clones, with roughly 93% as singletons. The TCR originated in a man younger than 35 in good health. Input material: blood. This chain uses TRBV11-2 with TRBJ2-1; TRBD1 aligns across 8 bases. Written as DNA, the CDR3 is TGTGCCAGCAGCCGGACAGGGTCCCGTGTGAGCTCCTACAATGAGCAGTTCTTC. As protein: CASSRTGSRVSSYNEQFF.